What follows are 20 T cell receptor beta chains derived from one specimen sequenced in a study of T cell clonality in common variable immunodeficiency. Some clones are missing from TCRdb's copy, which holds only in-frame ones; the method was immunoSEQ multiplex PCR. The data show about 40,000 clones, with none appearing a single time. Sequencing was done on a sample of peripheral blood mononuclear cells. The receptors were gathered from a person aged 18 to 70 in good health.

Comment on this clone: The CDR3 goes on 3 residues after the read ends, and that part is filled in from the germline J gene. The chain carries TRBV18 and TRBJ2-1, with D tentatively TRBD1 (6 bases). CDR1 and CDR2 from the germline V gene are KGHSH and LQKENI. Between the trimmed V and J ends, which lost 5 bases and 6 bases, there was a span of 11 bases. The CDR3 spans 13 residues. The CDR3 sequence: CASSATGRNEQFF. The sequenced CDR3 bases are TGTGCCAGCTCAGCTACAGGGCGCAATGAG. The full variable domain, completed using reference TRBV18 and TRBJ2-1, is NAGVMQNPRHLVRRRGQEARLRCSPMKGHSHVYWYRQLPEEGLKFMVYLQKENIIDESGMPKERFSAEFPKEGPSILRIQQVVRGDSAAYFCASSATGRNEQFFGPGTRLTVL.

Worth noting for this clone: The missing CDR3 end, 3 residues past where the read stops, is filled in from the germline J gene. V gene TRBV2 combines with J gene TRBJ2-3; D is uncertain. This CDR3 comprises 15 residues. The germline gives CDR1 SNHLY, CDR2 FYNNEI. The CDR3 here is CASSELERSNQPQYF. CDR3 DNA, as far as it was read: TGTGCCAGCAGTGAGCTAGAAAGGAGCAATCAGCCG.

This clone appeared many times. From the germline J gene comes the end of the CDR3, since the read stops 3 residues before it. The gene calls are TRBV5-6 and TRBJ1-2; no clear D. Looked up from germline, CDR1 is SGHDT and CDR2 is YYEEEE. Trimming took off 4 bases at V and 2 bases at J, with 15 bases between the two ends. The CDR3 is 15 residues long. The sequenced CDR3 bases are TGTGCCAGCAGCCTCCGCGGACTTGGGAACTATGGC. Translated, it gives CASSLRGLGNYG. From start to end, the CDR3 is CASSLRGLGNYGYTF. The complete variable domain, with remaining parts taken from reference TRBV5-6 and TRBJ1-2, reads DAGVTQSPTHLIKTRGQQVTLRCSPKSGHDTVSWYQQALGQGPQFIFQYYEEEERQRGNFPDRFSGHQFPNYSSELNVNALLLGDSALYLCASSLRGLGNYGYTFGSGTRLTVV.

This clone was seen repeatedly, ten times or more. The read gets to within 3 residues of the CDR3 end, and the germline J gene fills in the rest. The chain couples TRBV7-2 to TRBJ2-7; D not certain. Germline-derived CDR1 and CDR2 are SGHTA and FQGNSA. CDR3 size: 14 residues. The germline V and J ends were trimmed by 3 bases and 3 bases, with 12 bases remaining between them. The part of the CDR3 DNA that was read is TGTGCCAGCAGCTTTCAGGAAGGGTTCTACGAG. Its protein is CASSFQEGFYE. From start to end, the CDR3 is CASSFQEGFYEQYF. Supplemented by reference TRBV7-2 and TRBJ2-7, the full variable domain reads GAGVSQSPSNKVTEKGKDVELRCDPISGHTALYWYRQSLGQGLEFLIYFQGNSAPDKSGLPSDRFSAERTGGSVSTLTIQRTQQEDSAVYLCASSFQEGFYEQYFGPGTRLTVT.

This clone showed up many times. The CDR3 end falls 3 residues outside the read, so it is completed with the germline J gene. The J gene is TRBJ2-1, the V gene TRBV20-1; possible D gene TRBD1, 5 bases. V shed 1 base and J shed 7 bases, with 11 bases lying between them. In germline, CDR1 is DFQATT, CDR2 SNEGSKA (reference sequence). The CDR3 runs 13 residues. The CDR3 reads CSARGQSTNEQFF. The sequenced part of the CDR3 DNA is TGCAGTGCTAGAGGACAGAGTACGAATGAG.

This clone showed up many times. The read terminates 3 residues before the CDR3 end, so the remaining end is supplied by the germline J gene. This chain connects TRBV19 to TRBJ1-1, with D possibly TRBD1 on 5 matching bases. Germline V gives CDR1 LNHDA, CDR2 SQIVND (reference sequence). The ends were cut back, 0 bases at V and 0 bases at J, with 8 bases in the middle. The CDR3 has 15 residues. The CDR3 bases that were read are TGTGCCAGTAGTATAGATATCAGGGTGAACACTGAA. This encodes CASSIDIRVNTE. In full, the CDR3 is CASSIDIRVNTEAFF.

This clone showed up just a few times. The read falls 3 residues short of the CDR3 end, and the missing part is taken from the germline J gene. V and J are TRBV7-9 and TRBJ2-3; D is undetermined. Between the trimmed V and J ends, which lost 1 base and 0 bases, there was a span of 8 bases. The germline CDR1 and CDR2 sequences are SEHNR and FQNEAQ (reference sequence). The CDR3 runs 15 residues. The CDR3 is CASSLEGYSTDTQYF. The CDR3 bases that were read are TGTGCCAGCAGCTTAGAAGGGTATAGCACAGATACG.

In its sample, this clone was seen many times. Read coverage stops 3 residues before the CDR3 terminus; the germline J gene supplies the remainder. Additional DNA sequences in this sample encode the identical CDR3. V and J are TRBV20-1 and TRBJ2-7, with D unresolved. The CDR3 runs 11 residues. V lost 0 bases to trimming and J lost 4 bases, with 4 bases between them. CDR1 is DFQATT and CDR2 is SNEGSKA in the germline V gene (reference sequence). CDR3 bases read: TGCAGTGCTAGAGATAATTACGAG. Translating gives CSARDNYE. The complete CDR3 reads CSARDNYEQYF.

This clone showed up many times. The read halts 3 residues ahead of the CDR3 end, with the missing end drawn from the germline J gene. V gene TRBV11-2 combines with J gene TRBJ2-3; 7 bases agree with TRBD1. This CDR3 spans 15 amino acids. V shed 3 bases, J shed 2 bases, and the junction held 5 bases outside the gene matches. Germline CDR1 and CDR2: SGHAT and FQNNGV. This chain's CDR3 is CASSFRGLDTDTQYF. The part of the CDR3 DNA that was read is TGTGCCAGCAGCTTCAGGGGGTTAGACACAGATACG.

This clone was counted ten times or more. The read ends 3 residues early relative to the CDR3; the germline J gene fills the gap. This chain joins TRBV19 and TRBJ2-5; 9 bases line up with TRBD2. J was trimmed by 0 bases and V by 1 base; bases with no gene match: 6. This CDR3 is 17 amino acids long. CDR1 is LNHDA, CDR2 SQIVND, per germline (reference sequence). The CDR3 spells CASSIGASGTYQETQYF. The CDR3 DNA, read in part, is TGTGCCAGTAGTATAGGGGCTAGCGGGACGTACCAAGAGACC.

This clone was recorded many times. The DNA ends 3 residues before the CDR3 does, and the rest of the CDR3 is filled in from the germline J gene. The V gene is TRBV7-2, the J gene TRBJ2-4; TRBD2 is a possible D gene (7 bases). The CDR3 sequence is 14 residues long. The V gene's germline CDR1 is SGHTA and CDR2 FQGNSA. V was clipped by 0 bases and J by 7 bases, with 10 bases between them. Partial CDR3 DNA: TGTGCCAGCAGCTTAGCGGGGGGGCCGAACATT. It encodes CASSLAGGPNI. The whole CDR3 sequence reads CASSLAGGPNIQYF.

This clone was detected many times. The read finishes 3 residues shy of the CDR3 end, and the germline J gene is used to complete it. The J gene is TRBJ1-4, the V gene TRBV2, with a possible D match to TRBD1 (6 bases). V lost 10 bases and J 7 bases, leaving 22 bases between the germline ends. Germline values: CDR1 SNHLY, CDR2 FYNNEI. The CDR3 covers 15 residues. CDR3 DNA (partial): TGTGCCACTCGACCGGCAGGGGCGCGGAGTGAAAAA. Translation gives CATRPAGARSEK. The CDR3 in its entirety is CATRPAGARSEKLFF.

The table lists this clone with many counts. CDR3 sequence reads: CASSPRMNEQYF. CDR3 DNA, as far as it was read: TGTGCCAGCAGCCCGCGAATGAACGAG. V gene TRBV7-9 combines with J gene TRBJ2-7; unclear D gene. The CDR3 is cut off 3 residues early in the read; its end comes from the germline J gene. Trimming shortened V by 5 bases and J by 5 bases, and 10 bases separated the two germline ends. Germline assignment: CDR1 SEHNR and CDR2 FQNEAQ (reference sequence). The CDR3 has 12 residues.

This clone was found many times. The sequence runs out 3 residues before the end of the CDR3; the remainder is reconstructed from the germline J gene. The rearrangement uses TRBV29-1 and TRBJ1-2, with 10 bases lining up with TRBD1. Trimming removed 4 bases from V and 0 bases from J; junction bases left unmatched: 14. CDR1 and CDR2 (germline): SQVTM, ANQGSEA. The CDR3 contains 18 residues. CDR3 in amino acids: CSVGGNRDRGPANYGYTF. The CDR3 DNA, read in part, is TGCAGCGTTGGGGGGAACCGGGACAGGGGCCCTGCTAACTATGGC.

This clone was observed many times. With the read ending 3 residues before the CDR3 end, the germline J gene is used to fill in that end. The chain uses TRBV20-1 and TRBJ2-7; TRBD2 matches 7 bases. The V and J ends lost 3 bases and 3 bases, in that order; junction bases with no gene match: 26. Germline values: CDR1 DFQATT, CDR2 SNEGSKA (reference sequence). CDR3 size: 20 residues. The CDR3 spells CSASSYPAGRSVGAHYEQYF. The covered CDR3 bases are TGCAGTGCTAGTTCCTATCCAGCGGGAAGATCAGTAGGCGCACACTACGAG.

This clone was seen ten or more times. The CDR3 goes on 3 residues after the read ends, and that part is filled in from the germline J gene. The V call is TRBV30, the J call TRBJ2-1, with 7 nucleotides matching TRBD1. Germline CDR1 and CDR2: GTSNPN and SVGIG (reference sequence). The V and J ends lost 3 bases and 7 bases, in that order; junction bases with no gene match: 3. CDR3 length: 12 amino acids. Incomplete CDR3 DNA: TGTGCCTGGAGAAGGGGGCGGAATGAG. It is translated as CAWRRGRNE. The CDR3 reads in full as CAWRRGRNEQFF.

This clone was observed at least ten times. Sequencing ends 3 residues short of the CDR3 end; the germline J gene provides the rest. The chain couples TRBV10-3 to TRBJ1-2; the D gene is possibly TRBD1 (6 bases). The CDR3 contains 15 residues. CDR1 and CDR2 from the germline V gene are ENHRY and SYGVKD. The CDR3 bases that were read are TGTGCCATCAGTGAGTCAGCGGGGGCGCGAGGAGGC. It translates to CAISESAGARGG. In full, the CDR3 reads CAISESAGARGGYTF.

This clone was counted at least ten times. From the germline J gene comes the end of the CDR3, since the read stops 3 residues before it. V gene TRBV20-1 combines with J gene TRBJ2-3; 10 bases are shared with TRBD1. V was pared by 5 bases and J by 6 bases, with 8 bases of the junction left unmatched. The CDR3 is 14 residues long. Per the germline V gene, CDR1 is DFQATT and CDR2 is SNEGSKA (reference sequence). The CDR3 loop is CSARDRGRSDTQYF. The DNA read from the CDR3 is TGCAGTGCTCGGGACAGGGGTAGGTCGGATACG.

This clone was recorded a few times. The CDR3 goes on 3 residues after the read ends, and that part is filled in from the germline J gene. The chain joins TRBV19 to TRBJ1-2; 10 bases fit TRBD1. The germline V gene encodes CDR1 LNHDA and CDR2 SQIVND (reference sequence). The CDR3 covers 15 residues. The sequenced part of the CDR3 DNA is TGTGCCAGTCGGGAAACGGGACAGGGGTCCTACGAC. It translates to CASRETGQGSYD. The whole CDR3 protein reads CASRETGQGSYDYTF.

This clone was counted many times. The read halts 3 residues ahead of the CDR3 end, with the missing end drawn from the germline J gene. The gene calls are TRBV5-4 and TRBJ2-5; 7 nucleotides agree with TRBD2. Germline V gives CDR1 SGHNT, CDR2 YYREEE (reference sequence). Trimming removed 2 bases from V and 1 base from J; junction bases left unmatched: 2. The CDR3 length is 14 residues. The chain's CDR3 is CASSFRGGQETQYF. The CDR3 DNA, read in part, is TGTGCCAGCAGCTTCCGCGGGGGCCAAGAGACC.